Following are 10 T cell receptor beta chains from one sample sequenced in a study of shared clonotypes between healthy human individuals. Assay: immunoSEQ multiplex PCR; the TCRdb copy retains only in-frame clones and omits some. The sample gives approximately 1,500,000 clones, approximately 98% of which show up once; roughly 0.45% is in the top ten. Sequenced input: naive CD4+ T cells sorted from blood. Noted subset: CD45RA+ positively selected. Receptors originate from a man aged 25 to 45 in good health.

The gene calls are TRBV16 and TRBJ2-7; D gene uncertain. The CDR3 spans 13 residues. The ends were cut back, 4 bases at V and 6 bases at J, with 13 bases in the middle. Germline assignment: CDR1 KGHSY and CDR2 FQNENV. The CDR3 is CASSPGIILEQYF. CDR3 DNA: TGTGCCAGCAGCCCTGGGATCATACTCGAGCAGTACTTC.

This clone came up once. The chain combines TRBV7-6 with TRBJ2-1; the D gene could be TRBD1 or TRBD2 (7 bases each). Per germline, CDR1 SGHVS and CDR2 FNYEAQ. The CDR3 spans 15 residues. Trimming shortened V by 8 bases and J by 0 bases, and 14 bases separated the two germline ends. The CDR3 DNA reads as TGTGCCAGCCGCAGGGGGGGGAGCTCCTACAATGAGCAGTTCTTC. Translating gives CASRRGGSSYNEQFF.

V gene TRBV27 combines with J gene TRBJ2-7, with TRBD1 matching over 10 bases. The CDR3 covers 15 residues. The germline V gene encodes CDR1 MNHEY and CDR2 SMNVEV (reference sequence). With 6 bases clipped from V and 6 bases from J, the junction kept 11 bases outside the gene matches. The CDR3 DNA reads as TGTGCCAGCAGCCTTCGGACAGGGGGATTCGGCGAGCAGTACTTC. Translation gives CASSLRTGGFGEQYF.

This rearrangement joins TRBV15 to TRBJ2-5; TRBD1 is a possible D gene (6 bases). Between the trimmed V and J ends, which lost 0 bases and 2 bases, there was a span of 13 bases. This CDR3 contains 16 residues. CDR1 and CDR2 (germline): LNHNV, YYDKDF (reference sequence). CDR3 sequence: CATSRDDNREQETQYF. The CDR3 DNA sequence: TGTGCCACCAGCAGAGATGATAACAGGGAACAAGAGACCCAGTACTTC.

The V and J genes are TRBV28 and TRBJ1-1; unclear D gene. Germline CDR1 reads MDHEN; CDR2 reads SYDVKM. This CDR3 spans 12 amino acids. V dropped 8 bases and J dropped 1 base, with 8 bases sitting between them. As DNA, the CDR3 is TGTGCCAGCGGGCTGCAGAACACTGAAGCTTTCTTT. Translation gives CASGLQNTEAFF.

The chain is built from TRBV10-3 and TRBJ2-6, with a weak D call TRBD1 (6 bases). Germline CDR1 ENHRY, CDR2 SYGVKD. Trimming pared 8 bases from V and 0 bases from J, leaving 11 bases between. The CDR3 covers 15 residues. The CDR3 DNA sequence: TGTGCCATCCGGGACATGAGCTCTGGGGCCAACGTCCTGACTTTC. Translation gives CAIRDMSSGANVLTF.

Regarding this clone: Germline is not matched at one junction end, which may reflect a read error. This chain connects TRBV28 to TRBJ2-6, with D possibly being TRBD2 (5 bases). The CDR3 extends over 12 amino acids. Germline V lookup: CDR1 MDHEN, CDR2 SYDVKM. The CDR3 here is CASSLGVNVLTF. Here the CDR3 DNA reads TGTGCCAGCAGCCTCGGGGTCAACGTCCTGACTTTC.

The V gene is TRBV27, the J gene TRBJ2-1; D remains unclear. Germline V CDR1 and CDR2: MNHEY, SMNVEV (reference sequence). Trimming removed 2 bases from V and 9 bases from J, with 5 bases in between. The CDR3 runs to 11 residues. CDR3 bases: TGTGCCAGCAGTTTAGGTAGTGAGCAGTTCTTC. This sequence encodes CASSLGSEQFF.

The chain employs TRBV10-2 and TRBJ2-1; 10 bases map to TRBD2. This CDR3 comprises 16 residues. Per germline, CDR1 WSHSY and CDR2 SAAADI. Unmatched junction bases numbered 10, after V lost 8 bases and J lost 3 bases. In DNA form, the CDR3 reads TGCGCCAGCCGGACCGGGACTAGCGTTAGCTACAATGAGCAGTTCTTC. Amino acids: CASRTGTSVSYNEQFF.

This chain links TRBV21-1 with TRBJ2-7; TRBD1 is the table's D call and was not checked against the DNA. TRBV21-1 is marked as a pseudogene. This CDR3 is 18 amino acids long. CDR3 sequence: CASSKRTGKGPVTYEQYF. In DNA form, the CDR3 reads TGTGCCAGCAGCAAACGGACAGGAAAAGGCCCAGTAACCTACGAGCAGTACTTC.